The rows below give T cell receptor beta chains drawn from one sample of a study of T-cell memory formation after mild COVID-19. TCRdb redid the calling of the 5' RACE reads with MiXCR, one entry per CDR3 protein. The sample gives under 250,000 distinct CDR3 sequences, just over 15% of which show up once; approximately 2.1% is in the top ten. Sequenced sample: PBMCs or a T cell subset sorted from them (not recorded which). All receptors come from an adult woman who had mild COVID-19 (a few samples of this study predate the infection). Cell type and time point are not known. Each CDR3 is given without its conserved first and last residue.

>TRBJ2-2|TRBV5-1
ASSLGQADTGELF
>TRBJ1-5|TRBV20-1
SATPNNQPQH
>TRBJ1-2|TRBV28
ASSSGQGSDGYT
>TRBJ1-2|TRBV9
ASSQLGQGYTGGYT
>TRBJ2-2|TRBV6-1
ASTVGAGELF
>TRBJ2-7|TRBV7-2
ASSLEWTNSYEQY
>TRBJ2-5|TRBV7-2
ASSLVVGEETQY
>TRBJ1-2|TRBV18
ASDRGLNYGYT
>TRBJ2-2|TRBV12-3/TRBV12-4
ASSELGVLANTGELF
>TRBJ2-5|TRBV7-2
ASSLAFQETQY
>TRBJ1-4|TRBV5-1
ASTATGGPGEKLF
>TRBJ2-5|TRBV7-8
ASSLTRTIQETQY
>TRBJ1-1|TRBV12-3/TRBV12-4
ASLGFMNGTEAF
>TRBJ2-1|TRBV10-3
AISAKGGLSSYNEQF
>TRBJ1-5|TRBV20-1
SARDRRNPNQPQH
>TRBJ2-3|TRBV9
ASSVTGTDTQY
>TRBJ2-1|TRBV12-3/TRBV12-4
ASRALAGVNNEQF
>TRBJ1-1|TRBV18
ASSPPIMGRTEAF
>TRBJ2-1|TRBV4-1
ASSPRTSGGALNEQF
>TRBJ2-2|TRBV7-2
ASSLEGLPPGELF
>TRBJ2-7|TRBV12-3/TRBV12-4
ASQPDGGGEQY
>TRBJ2-4|TRBV20-1
SARLAGVKAKNIQY
>TRBJ2-7|TRBV29-1
SVELAGQRWEQY
>TRBJ1-5|TRBV7-8
ASSAGPGGQPQH
>TRBJ2-4|TRBV9
ASSIDWAKNIQY
>TRBJ2-2|TRBV6-6
ASSYSTDANTGELF
>TRBJ2-2|TRBV7-3
ASSYSGSRTGELF
>TRBJ2-1|TRBV6-6
ASSWDTTYNEQF
>TRBJ2-7|TRBV4-1
ASSQVPSGANYEQY
>TRBJ2-5|TRBV20-1
SVGAETQY
>TRBJ2-6|TRBV24-1
ATSDRAGQTGANVLT
>TRBJ2-3|TRBV6-6
ASSYRTGTPSTDTQY
>TRBJ1-2|TRBV2
ASNRQGAIGGYT
>TRBJ2-7|TRBV9
ASSGTGGWREQY
>TRBJ2-7|TRBV5-1
ASSLTGVDEQY
>TRBJ2-7|TRBV6-6
ASSYGTSGGASYEQY
>TRBJ2-1|TRBV7-9
ASSSSGQSPYNEQF
>TRBJ2-3|TRBV30
AWSGWGRTDTQY
>TRBJ1-6|TRBV3-1
ASRLGTVIGNSPLH
>TRBJ2-1|TRBV4-2
ASSRLASYNEQF
>TRBJ1-1|TRBV5-1
ASSLRGQGALNTEAF
>TRBJ1-4|TRBV12-3/TRBV12-4
ASRRQEVNEKLF
>TRBJ1-2|TRBV6-2/TRBV6-3
ATEDGGPGWGYT
>TRBJ1-3|TRBV9
ASSEWDRGPGNTIY
>TRBJ2-7|TRBV5-6
ASSFHHRGRTYEQY
>TRBJ2-1|TRBV5-1
ASKASGSFSSYNEQF
>TRBJ2-7|TRBV16
ASSQYGQGSDEQY
>TRBJ1-2|TRBV30
AWGEQTLGYGYT
>TRBJ2-1|TRBV5-1
ASSPHREGGEQF
>TRBJ1-2|TRBV6-5
ASSDPQGFNYGYT
>TRBJ1-1|TRBV5-1
ASSLGRYEAF
>TRBJ2-1|TRBV18
ASSDGQSEQF
>TRBJ1-4|TRBV20-1
SASSSSRPNEKLF
>TRBJ2-7|TRBV7-7
ASSPRTRAEQY
>TRBJ2-3|TRBV4-1
ASSQGLAGGGTDTQY
>TRBJ2-4|TRBV12-3/TRBV12-4
ASSLGTGGIQY
>TRBJ2-3|TRBV12-3/TRBV12-4
ASSTRTSGSFYTQY
>TRBJ1-1|TRBV7-8
ASSSTRMNTEAF
>TRBJ2-7|TRBV7-3
ASSLKGLGAFSEQY
>TRBJ2-7|TRBV5-1
ASSSSGREGEQY